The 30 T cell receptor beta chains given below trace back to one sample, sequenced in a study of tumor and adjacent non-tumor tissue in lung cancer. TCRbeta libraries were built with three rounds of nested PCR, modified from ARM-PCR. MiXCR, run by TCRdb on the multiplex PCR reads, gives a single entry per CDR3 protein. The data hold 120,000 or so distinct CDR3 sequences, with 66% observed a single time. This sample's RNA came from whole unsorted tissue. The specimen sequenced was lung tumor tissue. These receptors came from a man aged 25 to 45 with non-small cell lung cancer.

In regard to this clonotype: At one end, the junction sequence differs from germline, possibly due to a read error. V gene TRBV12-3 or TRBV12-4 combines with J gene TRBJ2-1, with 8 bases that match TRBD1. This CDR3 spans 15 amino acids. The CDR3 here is CAGSPPGGGNNEQFF. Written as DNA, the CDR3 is TGTGCTGGCAGTCCCCCAGGGGGCGGAAACAATGAACAGTTCTTC.

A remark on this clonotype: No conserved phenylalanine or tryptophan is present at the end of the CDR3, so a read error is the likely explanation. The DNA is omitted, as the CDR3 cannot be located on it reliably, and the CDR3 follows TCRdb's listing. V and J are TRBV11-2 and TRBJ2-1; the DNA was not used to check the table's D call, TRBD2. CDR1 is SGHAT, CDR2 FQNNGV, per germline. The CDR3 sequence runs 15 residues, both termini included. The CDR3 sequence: CARSFIAGGNNEQLL.

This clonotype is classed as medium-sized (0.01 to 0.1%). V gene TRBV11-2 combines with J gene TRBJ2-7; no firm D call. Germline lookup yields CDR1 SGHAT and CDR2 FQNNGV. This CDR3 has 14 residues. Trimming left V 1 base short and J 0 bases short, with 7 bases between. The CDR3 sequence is CASSLGHSSYEQYF. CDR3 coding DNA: TGTGCCAGCAGCTTAGGGCATAGCTCCTACGAGCAGTACTTC.

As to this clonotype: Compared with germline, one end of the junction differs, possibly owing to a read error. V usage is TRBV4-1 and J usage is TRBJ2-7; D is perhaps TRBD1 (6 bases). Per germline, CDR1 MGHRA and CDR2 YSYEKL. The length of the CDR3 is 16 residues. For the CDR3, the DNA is TGCGCCAGCAGCCAAGGCGAGACCGGACAGATCTACGAACAGTACTTC. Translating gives CASSQGETGQIYEQYF.

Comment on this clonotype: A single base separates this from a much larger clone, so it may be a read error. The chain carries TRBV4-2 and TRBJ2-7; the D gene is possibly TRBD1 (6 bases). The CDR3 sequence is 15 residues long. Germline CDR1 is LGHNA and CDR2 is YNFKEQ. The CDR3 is CVSSLPGQPPYEQYF. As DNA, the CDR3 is TGTGTCAGCAGCCTTCCGGGACAACCACCCTACGAGCAGTACTTC.

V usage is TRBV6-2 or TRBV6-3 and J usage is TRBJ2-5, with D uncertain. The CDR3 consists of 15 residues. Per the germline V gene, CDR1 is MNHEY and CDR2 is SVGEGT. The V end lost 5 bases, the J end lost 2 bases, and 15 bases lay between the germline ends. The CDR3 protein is CASSVLWARQETQYF. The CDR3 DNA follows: TGTGCCAGCAGTGTCCTCTGGGCCCGTCAAGAGACCCAGTACTTC.

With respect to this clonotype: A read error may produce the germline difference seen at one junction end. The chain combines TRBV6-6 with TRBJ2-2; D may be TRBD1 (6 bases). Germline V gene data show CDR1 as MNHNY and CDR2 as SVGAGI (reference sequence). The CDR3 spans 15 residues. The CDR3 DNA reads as TGTGCCAGCAGTCAGCGACAGGAGTATAACGGGGAGTTGTTTTTT. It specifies CASSQRQEYNGELFF.

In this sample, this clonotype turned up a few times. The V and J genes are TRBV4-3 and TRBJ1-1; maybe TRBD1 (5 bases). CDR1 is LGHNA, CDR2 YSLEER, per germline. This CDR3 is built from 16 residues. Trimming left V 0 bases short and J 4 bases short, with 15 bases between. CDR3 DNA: TGCGCCAGCAGCCAAGATACCGTCGCCGGGGGCACTGAAGCTTTCTTT. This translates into CASSQDTVAGGTEAFF.

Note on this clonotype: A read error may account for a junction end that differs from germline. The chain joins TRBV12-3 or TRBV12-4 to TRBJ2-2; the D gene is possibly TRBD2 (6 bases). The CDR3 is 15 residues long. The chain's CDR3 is CASSPLLVNTGGLFF. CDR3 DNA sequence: TGTGCCAGCAGTCCCCTTTTGGTGAACACCGGGGGGCTGTTTTTT.

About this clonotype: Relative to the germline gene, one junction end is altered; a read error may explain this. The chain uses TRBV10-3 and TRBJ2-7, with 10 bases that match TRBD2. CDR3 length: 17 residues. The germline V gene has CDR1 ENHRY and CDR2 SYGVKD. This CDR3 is CAISESAGLARGYEQYF. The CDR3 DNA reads TGTGCCATCAGTGAGTCGGCGGGACTAGCGAGGGGCTACGAGCAATACTTC.

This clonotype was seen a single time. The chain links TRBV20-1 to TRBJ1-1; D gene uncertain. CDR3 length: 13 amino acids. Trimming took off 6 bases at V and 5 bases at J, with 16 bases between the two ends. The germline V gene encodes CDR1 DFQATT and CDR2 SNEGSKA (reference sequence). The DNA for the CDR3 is TGCAGTGCCCCCCGCGGTGGAAGGACTGAAGCTTTCTTT. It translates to CSAPRGGRTEAFF.

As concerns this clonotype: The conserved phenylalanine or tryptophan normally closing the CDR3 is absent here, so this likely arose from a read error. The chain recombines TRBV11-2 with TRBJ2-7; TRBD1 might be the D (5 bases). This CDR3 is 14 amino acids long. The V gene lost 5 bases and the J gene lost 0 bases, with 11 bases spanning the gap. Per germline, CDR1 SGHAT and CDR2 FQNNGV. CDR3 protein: CASSTGFSSYEQYC. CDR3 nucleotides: TGTGCCAGCAGCACAGGCTTCAGCTCCTACGAGCAGTACTGC.

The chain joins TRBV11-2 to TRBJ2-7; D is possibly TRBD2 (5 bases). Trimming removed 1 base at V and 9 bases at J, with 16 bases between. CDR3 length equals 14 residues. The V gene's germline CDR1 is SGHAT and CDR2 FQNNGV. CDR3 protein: CASSLGGRGNGQYF. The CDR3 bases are TGTGCCAGCAGCTTAGGTGGGAGAGGCAACGGGCAGTACTTC. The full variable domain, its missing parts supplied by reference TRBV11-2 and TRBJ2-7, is EAGVAQSPRYKIIEKRQSVAFWCNPISGHATLYWYQQILGQGPKLLIQFQNNGVVDDSQLPKDRFSAERLKGVDSTLKIQPAKLEDSAVYLCASSLGGRGNGQYFGPGTRLTVT.

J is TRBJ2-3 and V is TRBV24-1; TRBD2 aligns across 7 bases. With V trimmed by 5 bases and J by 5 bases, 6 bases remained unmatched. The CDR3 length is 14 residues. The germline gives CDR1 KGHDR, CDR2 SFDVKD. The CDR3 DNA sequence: TGTGCCACCAGTGGGGGCGGGAGCGGAGATACGCAGTATTTT. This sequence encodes CATSGGGSGDTQYF.

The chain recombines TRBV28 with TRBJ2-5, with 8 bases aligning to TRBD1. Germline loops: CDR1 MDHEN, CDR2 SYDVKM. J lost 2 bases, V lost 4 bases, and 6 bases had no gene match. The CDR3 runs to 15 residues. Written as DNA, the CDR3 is TGTGCCAGCAGTTCAGGGGGCGGAAGGCAAGAGACCCAGTACTTC. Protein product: CASSSGGGRQETQYF. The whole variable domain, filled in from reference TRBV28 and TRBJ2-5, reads DVKVTQSSRYLVKRTGEKVFLECVQDMDHENMFWYRQDPGLGLRLIYFSYDVKMKEKGDIPEGYSVSREKKERFSLILESASTNQTSMYLCASSSGGGRQETQYFGPGTRLLVL.

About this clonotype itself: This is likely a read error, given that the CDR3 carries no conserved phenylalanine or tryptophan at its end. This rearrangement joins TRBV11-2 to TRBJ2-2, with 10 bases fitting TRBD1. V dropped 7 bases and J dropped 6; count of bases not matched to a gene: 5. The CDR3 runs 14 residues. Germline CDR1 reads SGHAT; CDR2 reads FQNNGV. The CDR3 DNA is TGTGCCAGCAACTTGACAGGGGGCGCCGGGGAGCTGTTTATT. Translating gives CASNLTGGAGELFI.

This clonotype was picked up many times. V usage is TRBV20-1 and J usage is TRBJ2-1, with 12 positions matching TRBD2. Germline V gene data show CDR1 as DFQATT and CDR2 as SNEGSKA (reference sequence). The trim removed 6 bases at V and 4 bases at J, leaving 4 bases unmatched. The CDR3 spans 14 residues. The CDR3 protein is CSAKLAGGYNEQFF. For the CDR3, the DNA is TGCAGTGCCAAACTAGCGGGGGGTTACAATGAGCAGTTCTTC.

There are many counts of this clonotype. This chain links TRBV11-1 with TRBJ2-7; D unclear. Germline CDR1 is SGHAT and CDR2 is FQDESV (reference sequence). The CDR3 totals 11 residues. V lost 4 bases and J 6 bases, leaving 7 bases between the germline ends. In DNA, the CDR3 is TGTGCCAGCAGCTCGGGCCGCGAGCAGTACTTC. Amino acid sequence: CASSSGREQYF.

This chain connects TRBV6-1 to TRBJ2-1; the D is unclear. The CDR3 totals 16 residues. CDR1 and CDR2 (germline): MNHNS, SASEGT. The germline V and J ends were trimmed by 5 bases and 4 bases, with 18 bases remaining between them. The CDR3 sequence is CASSLGHRVTYNEQFF. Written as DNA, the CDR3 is TGTGCCAGCAGTCTGGGCCATCGGGTCACATACAATGAGCAGTTCTTC.

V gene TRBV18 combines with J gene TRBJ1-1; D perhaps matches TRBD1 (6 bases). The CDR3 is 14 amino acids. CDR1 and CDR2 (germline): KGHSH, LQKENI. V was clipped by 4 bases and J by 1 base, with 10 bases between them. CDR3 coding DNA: TGTGCCAGCTCACTAAGGACAGCGAACACTGAAGCTTTCTTT. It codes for CASSLRTANTEAFF.

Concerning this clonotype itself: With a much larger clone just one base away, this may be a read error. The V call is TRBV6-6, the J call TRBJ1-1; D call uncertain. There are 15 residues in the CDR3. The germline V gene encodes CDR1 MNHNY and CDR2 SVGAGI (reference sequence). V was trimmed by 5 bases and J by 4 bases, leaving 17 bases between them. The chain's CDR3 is CASSPRDHMITEAFF. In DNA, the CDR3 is TGTGCCAGCAGTCCTAGAGACCACATGATCACTGAAGCTTTCTTT.

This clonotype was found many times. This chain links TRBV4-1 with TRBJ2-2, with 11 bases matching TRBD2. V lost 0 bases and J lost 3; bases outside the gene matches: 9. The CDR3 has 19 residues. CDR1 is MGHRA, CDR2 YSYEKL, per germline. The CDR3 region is CASSQDLLAGGVDTGELFF. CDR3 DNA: TGCGCCAGCAGCCAAGATCTTCTAGCGGGAGGAGTAGACACCGGGGAGCTGTTTTTT.

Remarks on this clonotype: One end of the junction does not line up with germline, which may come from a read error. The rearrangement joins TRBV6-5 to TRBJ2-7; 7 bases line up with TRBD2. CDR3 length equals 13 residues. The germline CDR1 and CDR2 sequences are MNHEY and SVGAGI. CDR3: CASIRRERYVQYF. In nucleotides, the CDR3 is TGTGCCAGCATTCGGCGGGAGCGCTACGTGCAGTACTTC.

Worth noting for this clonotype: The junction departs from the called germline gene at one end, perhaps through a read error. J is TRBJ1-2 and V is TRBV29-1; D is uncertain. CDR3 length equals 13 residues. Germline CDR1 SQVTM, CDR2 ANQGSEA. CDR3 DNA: TGCTGCGTTGAAACCATTTCTACCTATGGCTACACCTTC. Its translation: CCVETISTYGYTF.

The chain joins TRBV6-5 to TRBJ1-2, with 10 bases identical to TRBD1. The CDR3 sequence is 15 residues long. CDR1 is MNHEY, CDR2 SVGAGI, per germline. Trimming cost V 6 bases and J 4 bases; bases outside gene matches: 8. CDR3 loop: CASRNSDRGVYGYTF. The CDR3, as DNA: TGTGCCAGCAGGAACTCGGACAGGGGGGTCTATGGCTACACCTTC.

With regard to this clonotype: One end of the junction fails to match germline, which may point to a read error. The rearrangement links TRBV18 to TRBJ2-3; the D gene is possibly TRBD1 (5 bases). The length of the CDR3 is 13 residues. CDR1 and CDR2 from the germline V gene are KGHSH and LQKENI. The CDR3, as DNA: TGTGCCAGCTCGTATTCGACAGAAGATACGCATTATTTT. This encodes CASSYSTEDTHYF. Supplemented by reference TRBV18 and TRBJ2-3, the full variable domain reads NAGVMQNPRHLVRRRGQEARLRCSPMKGHSHVYWYRQLPEEGLKFMVYLQKENIIDESGMPKERFSAEFPKEGPSILRIQQVVRGDSAAYFCASSYSTEDTHYFGPGTRLTVL.

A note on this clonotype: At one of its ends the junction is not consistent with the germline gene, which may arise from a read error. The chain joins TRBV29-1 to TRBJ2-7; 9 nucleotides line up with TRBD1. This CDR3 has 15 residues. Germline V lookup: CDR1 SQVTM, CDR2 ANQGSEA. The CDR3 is CSVEDGTGQGYGQCF. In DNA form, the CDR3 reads TGCAGCGTTGAAGATGGCACGGGACAGGGCTACGGGCAGTGCTTC.

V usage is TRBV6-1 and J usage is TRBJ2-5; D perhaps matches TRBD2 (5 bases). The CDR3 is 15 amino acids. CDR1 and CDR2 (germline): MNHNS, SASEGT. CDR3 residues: CANSENPSGQETQYF. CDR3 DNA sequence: TGTGCTAACAGTGAAAACCCCAGCGGACAAGAGACCCAGTACTTC.

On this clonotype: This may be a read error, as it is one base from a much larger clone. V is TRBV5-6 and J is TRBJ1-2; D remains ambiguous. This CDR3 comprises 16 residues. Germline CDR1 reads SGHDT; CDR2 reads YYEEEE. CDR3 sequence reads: CANSLPGGRPDYGYTF. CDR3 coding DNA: TGTGCCAACAGCTTGCCCGGAGGGCGTCCTGACTATGGCTACACCTTC. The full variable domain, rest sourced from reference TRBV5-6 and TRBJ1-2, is DAGVTQSPTHLIKTRGQQVTLRCSPKSGHDTVSWYQQALGQGPQFIFQYYEEEERQRGNFPDRFSGHQFPNYSSELNVNALLLGDSALYLCANSLPGGRPDYGYTFGSGTRLTVV.

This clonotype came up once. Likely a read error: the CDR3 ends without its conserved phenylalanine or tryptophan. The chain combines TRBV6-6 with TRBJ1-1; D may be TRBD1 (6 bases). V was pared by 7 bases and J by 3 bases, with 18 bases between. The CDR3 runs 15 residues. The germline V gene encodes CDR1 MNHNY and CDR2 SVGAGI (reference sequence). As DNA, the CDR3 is TGTGCCAGCATACACATCGACAGGCGGGACACTGAAGCTTTCTTA. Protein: CASIHIDRRDTEAFL.